Included here is one T cell receptor beta chain sequence, with context. This sample stems from a study of blood T cell repertoires in COVID-19. Study-wide context: Samples came from the United States, Italy and Spain, spanning acute and convalescent COVID-19. The cDNA or gDNA used as material had been derived from T cells, B-cell-depleted T cells, or PBMCs.

Participant reports of clinical history set cohort assignment. In the original workflow: Cell counts per sample came from amplifying reference gene primers. This table comes from immunoSEQ multiplex PCR, and its TCRdb copy is limited to in-frame clones, with some not included. V, J and clone size reflect that table, while D and trimming were determined from the DNA. This sample has 150,000 to 200,000 clones; roughly 80% occur once, and the top ten carry about 8.6%. The CDR3 runs to 20 residues. The germline gives CDR1 LGHDT, CDR2 YNNKEL (reference sequence). Trimming took 0 bases from V and 10 from J, leaving 28 bases between them.

The genes are TRBV3-1 (or the pseudogene TRBV3-2) and TRBJ1-6; D is ambiguous. The material sequenced was PBMCs or T cells enriched from blood (not recorded which). The TCR sequence derives from a woman aged 50 to 65 who had recovered from COVID-19. The CDR3 region is CASSQEMGPGEFAGPSPLHF. The CDR3 DNA reads as TGTGCCAGCAGCCAAGAAATGGGTCCCGGGGAGTTCGCGGGCCCCTCACCCCTCCACTTT.